The next 9 T cell receptor beta chains were all read from a single sample in a study of blood T cell repertoires in COVID-19 (dated by TCRdb to 2020 to 2022). Receptor libraries were prepared by the immunoSEQ multiplex PCR assay. TCRdb retrieved this table from immuneACCESS and kept in-frame rearrangements only. Not all clones are present; in checked studies, unresolved V genes account for under half, and no reason is known for the remainder. The sample yields about 220,000 clones; around 90% were counted once. The ten largest make up about 14% of the sample. Sequencing was performed on PBMCs or T cells enriched from blood (not recorded which). These receptors originate from a woman aged 45-65 years with acute COVID-19.

The rearrangement joins TRBV7-9 to TRBJ1-1, with D possibly being TRBD1 (5 bases). The V gene lost 5 bases and the J gene lost 5 bases, with 12 bases spanning the gap. The germline gives CDR1 SEHNR, CDR2 FQNEAQ (reference sequence). CDR3 size: 13 residues. CDR3 nucleotide sequence: TGTGCCAGCAGCCCCACGGGGGTTACTGAAGCTTTCTTT. Protein product: CASSPTGVTEAFF.

The J gene is TRBJ2-7, the V gene TRBV27; D perhaps matches TRBD2 (6 bases). The germline CDR1 and CDR2 sequences are MNHEY and SMNVEV (reference sequence). There are 14 residues in the CDR3. The V end lost 6 bases, the J end lost 3 bases, and 15 bases lay between the germline ends. As DNA, the CDR3 is TGTGCCAGCAGCTCCCCTCTGCGGGACTACGAGCAGTACTTC. Translated: CASSSPLRDYEQYF.

V and J are TRBV28 and TRBJ2-6, with a weak D call TRBD1 (5 bases). The germline V and J ends were trimmed by 4 bases and 0 bases, with 10 bases remaining between them. The CDR3 has 16 amino acids. Germline assignment: CDR1 MDHEN and CDR2 SYDVKM. CDR3 region: CASSSTGDSGANVLTF. CDR3 bases: TGTGCCAGCAGTTCAACAGGTGACTCTGGGGCCAACGTCCTGACTTTC.

The V gene is TRBV2, the J gene TRBJ2-3, with 7 bases lining up with TRBD1. This CDR3 is 15 amino acids long. V shed 8 bases and J 4 bases; nucleotides not matched to a gene: 12. The germline V gene encodes CDR1 SNHLY and CDR2 FYNNEI. The CDR3 bases are TGTGCCAGCCGCCCGGGACAGAGACCCGCAGATACGCAGTATTTT. Translation gives CASRPGQRPADTQYF.

The chain combines TRBV7-9 with TRBJ2-5; D perhaps matches TRBD1 (6 bases). Deletions cut 3 bases from V and 1 base from J, with 12 bases between. The CDR3 length is 15 residues. In germline, CDR1 is SEHNR, CDR2 FQNEAQ (reference sequence). The chain's CDR3 is CASSFSRTAQETQYF. In nucleotides, the CDR3 is TGTGCCAGCAGCTTTTCCCGGACAGCCCAAGAGACCCAGTACTTC.

The chain carries TRBV12-3 or TRBV12-4 and TRBJ2-7, with D tentatively TRBD2 (6 bases). V lost 7 bases to trimming and J lost 1 base, with 11 bases between them. The CDR3 covers 13 residues. CDR3 coding DNA: TGTGCCAGCACTACTAGCAGTTCCTACGAGCAGTACTTC. The encoded protein is CASTTSSSYEQYF.

The V and J genes are TRBV5-1 and TRBJ1-4; TRBD1 matches 7 bases. V was pared by 4 bases and J by 0 bases, with 15 bases of the junction left unmatched. This CDR3 is built from 19 residues. CDR1 is SGHRS and CDR2 is YFSETQ in the germline V gene. CDR3 in amino acids: CASSPNVVDRRPTNEKLFF. For the CDR3, the DNA is TGCGCCAGCAGCCCCAACGTTGTGGACAGGCGTCCAACTAATGAAAAACTGTTTTTT.

The chain carries TRBV6-6 and TRBJ2-7, with 10 bases identical to TRBD2. The CDR3 contains 14 residues. Unmatched junction bases numbered 3, after V lost 0 bases and J lost 7 bases. CDR1 is MNHNY, CDR2 SVGAGI, per germline (reference sequence). CDR3 region: CASSYSRTSGEQYF. Written as DNA, the CDR3 is TGTGCCAGCAGTTACTCCCGGACTAGCGGAGAGCAGTACTTC.

The rearrangement joins TRBV10-1 to TRBJ1-5; TRBD1 matches at 10 bases. Trimming took 7 bases from V and 3 from J; bases not matched to a gene: 12. The CDR3 length is 17 residues. Germline V gives CDR1 WNHNN, CDR2 SYGVQD (reference sequence). The CDR3 DNA reads as TGCGCCAGCATTCGACAGGGGGCGCAGAGTTCCAATCAGCCCCAGCATTTT. It yields the protein CASIRQGAQSSNQPQHF.